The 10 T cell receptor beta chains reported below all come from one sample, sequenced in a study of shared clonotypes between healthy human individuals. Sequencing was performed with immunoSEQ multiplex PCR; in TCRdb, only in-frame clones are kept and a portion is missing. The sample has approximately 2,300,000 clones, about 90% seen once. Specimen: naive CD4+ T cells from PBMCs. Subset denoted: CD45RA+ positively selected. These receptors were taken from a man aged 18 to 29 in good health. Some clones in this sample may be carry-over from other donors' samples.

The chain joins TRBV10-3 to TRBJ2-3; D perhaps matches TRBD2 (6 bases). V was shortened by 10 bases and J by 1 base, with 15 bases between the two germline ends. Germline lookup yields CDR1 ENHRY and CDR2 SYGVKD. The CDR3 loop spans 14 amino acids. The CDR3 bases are TGTGCCAGTGGAGTGGGCGGGGGCACAGATACGCAGTATTTT. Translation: CASGVGGGTDTQYF.

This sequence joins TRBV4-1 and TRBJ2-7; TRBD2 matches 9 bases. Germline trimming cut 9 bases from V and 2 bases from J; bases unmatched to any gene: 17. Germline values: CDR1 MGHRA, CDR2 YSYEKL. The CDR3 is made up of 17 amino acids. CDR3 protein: CASRRLPASGATYEQYF. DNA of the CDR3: TGCGCCAGTCGAAGACTTCCGGCTAGCGGGGCCACCTACGAGCAGTACTTC.

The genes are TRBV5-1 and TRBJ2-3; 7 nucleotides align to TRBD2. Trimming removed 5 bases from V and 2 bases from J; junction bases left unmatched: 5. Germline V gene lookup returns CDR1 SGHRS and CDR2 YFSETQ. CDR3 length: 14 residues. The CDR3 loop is CASSWGGSTDTQYF. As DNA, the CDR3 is TGCGCCAGCAGTTGGGGGGGATCCACAGATACGCAGTATTTT.

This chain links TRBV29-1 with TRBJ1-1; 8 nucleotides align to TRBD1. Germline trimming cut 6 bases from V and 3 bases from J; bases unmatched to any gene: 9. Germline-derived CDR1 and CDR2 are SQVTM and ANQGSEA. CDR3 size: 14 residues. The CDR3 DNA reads TGCAGCGTCCGAAAACAGGACAGGGACACTGAAGCTTTCTTT. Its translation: CSVRKQDRDTEAFF.

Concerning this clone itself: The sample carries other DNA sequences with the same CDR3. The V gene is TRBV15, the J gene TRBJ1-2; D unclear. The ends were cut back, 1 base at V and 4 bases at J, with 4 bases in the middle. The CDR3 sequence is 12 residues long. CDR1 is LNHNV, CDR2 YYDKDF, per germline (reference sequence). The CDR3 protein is CATSRGGYGYTF. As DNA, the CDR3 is TGTGCCACCAGCAGAGGGGGCTATGGCTACACCTTC.

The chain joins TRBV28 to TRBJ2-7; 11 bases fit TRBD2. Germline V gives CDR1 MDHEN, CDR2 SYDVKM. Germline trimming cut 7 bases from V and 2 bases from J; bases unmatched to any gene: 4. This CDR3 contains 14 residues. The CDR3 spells CASIPSGRPYEQYF. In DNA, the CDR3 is TGTGCCAGCATTCCTAGCGGGAGGCCCTACGAGCAGTACTTC.

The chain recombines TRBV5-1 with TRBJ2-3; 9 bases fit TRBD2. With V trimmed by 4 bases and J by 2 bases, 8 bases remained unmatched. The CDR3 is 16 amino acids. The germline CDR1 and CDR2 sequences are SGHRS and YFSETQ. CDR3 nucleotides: TGCGCCAGCAGCAGACCGACTAGCGGCCTCACAGATACGCAGTATTTT. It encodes CASSRPTSGLTDTQYF.

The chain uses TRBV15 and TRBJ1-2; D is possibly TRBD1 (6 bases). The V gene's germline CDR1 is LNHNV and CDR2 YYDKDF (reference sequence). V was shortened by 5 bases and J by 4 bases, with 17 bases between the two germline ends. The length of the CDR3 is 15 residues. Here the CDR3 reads CATSGGADTSYGYTF. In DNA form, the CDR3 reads TGTGCCACCAGCGGGGGGGCGGACACCTCCTATGGCTACACCTTC.

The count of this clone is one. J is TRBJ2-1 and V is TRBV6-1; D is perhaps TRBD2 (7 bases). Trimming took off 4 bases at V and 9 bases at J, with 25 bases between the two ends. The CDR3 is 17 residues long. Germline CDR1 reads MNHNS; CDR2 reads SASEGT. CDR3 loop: CASSGLRGRGGVSEQFF. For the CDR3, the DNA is TGTGCCAGCAGTGGCCTGAGAGGGAGAGGGGGGGTGAGTGAGCAGTTCTTC.

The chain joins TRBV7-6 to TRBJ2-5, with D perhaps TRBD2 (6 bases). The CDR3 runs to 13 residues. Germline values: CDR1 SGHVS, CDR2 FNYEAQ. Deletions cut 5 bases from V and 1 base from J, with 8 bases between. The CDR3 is CASSAGIQETQYF. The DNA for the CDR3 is TGTGCCAGCAGCGCGGGGATCCAAGAGACCCAGTACTTC.